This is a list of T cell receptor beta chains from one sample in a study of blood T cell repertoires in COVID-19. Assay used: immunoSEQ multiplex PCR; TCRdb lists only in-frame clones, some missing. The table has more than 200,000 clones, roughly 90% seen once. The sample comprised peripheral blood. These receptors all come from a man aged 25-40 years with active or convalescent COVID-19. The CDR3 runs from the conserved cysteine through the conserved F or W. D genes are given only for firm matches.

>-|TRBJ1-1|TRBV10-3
TGTGCCATCAGTGAGTCCGCTGAAGCTTTCTTT
CAISESAEAFF
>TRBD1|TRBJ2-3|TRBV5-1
TGCGCCAGCAGCGTGGACAGGGCCACAGATACGCAGTATTTT
CASSVDRATDTQYF
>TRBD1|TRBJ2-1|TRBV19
TGTGCCAGTAGTATTGTCCACAGGGGGCGCGAAAATGAGCAGTTCTTC
CASSIVHRGRENEQFF
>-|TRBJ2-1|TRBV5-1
TGCGCCAGCAGCTTCATAGGTGGGAGCTCCTACAATGAGCAGTTCTTC
CASSFIGGSSYNEQFF
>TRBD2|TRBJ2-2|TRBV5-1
TGCGCCAGCAGATTTTTTCAAGCGGGGCCCGGGGAGCTGTTTTTT
CASRFFQAGPGELFF
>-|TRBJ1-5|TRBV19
TGTGCCAGTAGTATTCAGTTTGGCAATCAGCCCCAGCATTTT
CASSIQFGNQPQHF
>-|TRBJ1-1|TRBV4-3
TGCGCCAGCAGCCAAGGTACAGGGACGATGAACACTGAAGCTTTCTTT
CASSQGTGTMNTEAFF
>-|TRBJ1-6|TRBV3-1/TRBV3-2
TGTGCCAGCAGCCAAGTCGGGCCGGGAAATTCACCCCTCCACTTT
CASSQVGPGNSPLHF
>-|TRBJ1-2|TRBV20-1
TGCAGTGCTAGTCTTTTGCGCCCGCCCTTAGCAGACTATGGCTACACCTTC
CSASLLRPPLADYGYTF
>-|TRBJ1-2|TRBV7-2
TGTGCCAGCACAACAGGGCCGGAAGGCTACACCTTC
CASTTGPEGYTF